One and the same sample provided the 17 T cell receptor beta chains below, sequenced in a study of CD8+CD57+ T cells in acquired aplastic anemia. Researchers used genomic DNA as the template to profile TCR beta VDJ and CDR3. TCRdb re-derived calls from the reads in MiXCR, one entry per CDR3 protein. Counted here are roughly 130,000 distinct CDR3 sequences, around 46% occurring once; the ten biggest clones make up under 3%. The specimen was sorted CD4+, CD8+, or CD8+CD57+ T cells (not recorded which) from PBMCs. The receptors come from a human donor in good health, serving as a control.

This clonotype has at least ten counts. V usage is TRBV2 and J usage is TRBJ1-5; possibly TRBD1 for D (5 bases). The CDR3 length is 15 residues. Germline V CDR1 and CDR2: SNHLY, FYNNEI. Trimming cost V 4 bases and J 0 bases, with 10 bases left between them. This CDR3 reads CASSGGQNSNQPQHF. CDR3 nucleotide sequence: TGTGCCAGCAGTGGGGGCCAGAATAGCAATCAGCCCCAGCATTTT. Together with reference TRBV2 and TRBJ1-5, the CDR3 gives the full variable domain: EPEVTQTPSHQVTQMGQEVILRCVPISNHLYFYWYRQILGQKVEFLVSFYNNEISEKSEIFDDQFSVERPDGSNFTLKIRSTKLEDSAMYFCASSGGQNSNQPQHFGDGTRLSIL.

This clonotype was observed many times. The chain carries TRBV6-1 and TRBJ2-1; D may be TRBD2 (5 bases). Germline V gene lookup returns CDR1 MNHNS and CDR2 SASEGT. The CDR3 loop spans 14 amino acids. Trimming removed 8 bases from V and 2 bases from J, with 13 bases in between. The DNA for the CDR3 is TGTGCCAGCGGCAGGACTTTCACCTACAATGAGCAGTTCTTC. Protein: CASGRTFTYNEQFF.

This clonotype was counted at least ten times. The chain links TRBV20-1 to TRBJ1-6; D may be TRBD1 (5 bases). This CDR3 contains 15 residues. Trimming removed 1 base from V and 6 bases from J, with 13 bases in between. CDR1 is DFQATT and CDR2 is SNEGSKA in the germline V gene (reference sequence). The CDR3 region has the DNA TGCAGTGCTAGAGGCGGCCAGGGTGGTAATTCACCCCTCCACTTT. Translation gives CSARGGQGGNSPLHF.

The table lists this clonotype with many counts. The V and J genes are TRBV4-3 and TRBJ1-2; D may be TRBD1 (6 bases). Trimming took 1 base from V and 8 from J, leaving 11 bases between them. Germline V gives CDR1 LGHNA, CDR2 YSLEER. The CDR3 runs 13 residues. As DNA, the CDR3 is TGCGCCAGCAGCCAAGGACAGGTTCAGGGCTACACCTTC. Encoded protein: CASSQGQVQGYTF.

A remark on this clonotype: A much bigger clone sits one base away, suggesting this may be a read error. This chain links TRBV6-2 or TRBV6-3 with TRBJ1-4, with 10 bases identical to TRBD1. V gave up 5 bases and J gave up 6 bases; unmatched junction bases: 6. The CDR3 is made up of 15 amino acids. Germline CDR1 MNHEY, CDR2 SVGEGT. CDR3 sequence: CASSNGGTGDEKLFF. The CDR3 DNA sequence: TGTGCCAGCAGTAACGGGGGGACAGGGGATGAAAAACTGTTTTTT.

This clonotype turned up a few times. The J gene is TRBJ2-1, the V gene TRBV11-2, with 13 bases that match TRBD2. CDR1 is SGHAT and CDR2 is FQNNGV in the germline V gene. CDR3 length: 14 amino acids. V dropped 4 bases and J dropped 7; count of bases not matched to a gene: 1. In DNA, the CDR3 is TGTGCCAGCAGCTCGGGACTAGCGGGAAATGAGCAGTTCTTC. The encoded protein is CASSSGLAGNEQFF.

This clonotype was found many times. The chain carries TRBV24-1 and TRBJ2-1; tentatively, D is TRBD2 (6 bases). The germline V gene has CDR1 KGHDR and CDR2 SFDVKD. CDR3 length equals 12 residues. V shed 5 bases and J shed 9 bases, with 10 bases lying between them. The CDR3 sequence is CATSARGGEQFF. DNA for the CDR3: TGTGCCACCAGTGCACGGGGAGGTGAGCAGTTCTTC.

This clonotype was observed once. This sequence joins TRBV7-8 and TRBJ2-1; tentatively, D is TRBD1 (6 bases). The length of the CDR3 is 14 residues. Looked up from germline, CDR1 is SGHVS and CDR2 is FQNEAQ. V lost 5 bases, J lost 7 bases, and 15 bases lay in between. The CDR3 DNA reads TGTGCCAGCAGCGTCGGGACACCGATAAATGAGCAGTTCTTC. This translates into CASSVGTPINEQFF.

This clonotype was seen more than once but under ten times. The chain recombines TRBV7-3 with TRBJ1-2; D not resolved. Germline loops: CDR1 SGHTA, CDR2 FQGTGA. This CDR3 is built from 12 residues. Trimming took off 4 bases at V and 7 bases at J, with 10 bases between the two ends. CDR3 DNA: TGTGCCAGCAGCTCTCCGCGCGGTGGCTACACCTTC. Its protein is CASSSPRGGYTF.

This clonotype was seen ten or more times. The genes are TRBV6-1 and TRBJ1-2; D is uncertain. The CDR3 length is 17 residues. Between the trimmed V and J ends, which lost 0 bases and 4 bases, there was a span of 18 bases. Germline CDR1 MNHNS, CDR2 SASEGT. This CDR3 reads CASSEAFATPPFYGYTF. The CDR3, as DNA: TGTGCCAGCAGTGAAGCTTTTGCCACACCTCCCTTCTATGGCTACACCTTC.

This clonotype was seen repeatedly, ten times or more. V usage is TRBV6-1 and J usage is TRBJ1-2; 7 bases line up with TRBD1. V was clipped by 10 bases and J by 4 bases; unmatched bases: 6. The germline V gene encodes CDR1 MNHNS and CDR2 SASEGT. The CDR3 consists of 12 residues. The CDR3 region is CATDRDPYGYTF. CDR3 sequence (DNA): TGTGCCACCGACAGGGATCCCTATGGCTACACCTTC.

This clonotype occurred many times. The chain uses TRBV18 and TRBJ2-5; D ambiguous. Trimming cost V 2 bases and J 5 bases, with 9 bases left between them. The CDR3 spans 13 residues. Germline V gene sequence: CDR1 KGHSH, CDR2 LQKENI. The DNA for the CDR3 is TGTGCCAGCTCACCAGGTGTACTGGAGACCCAGTACTTC. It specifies CASSPGVLETQYF.

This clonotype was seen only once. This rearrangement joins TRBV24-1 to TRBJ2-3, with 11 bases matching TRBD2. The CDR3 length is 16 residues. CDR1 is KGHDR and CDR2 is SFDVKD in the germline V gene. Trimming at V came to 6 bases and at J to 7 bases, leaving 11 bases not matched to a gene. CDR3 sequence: CATSLGSGGAANTQYF. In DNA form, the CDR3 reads TGTGCCACCAGTTTGGGTAGCGGGGGGGCCGCGAATACGCAGTATTTT.

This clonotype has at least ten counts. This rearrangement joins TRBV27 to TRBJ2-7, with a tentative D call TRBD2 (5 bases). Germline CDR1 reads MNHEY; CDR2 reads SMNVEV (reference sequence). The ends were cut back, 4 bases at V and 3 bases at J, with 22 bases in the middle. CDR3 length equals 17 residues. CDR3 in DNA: TGTGCCAGCAGTTCGTCGATCCTAGCCGCCTCCCTCTACGAGCAGTACTTC. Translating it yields CASSSSILAASLYEQYF.

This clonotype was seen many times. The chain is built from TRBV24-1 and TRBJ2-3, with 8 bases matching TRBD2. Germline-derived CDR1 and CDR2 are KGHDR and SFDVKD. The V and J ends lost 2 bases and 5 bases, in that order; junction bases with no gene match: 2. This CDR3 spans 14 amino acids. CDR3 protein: CATSDSRGGDTQYF. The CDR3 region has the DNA TGTGCCACCAGTGATTCCCGGGGGGGAGATACGCAGTATTTT.

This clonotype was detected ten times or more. CDR3 nucleotides: TGTGCTAGTGCCGAGGGTGGAAGAGAGACCCAGTACTTC. The encoded protein is CASAEGGRETQYF. V usage is TRBV12-5 and J usage is TRBJ2-5, with D tentatively TRBD2 (5 bases). The CDR3 spans 13 residues. Trimming stripped 7 bases from V and 4 bases from J, with 13 bases between. Per germline, CDR1 LGHNT and CDR2 FRNRAP.

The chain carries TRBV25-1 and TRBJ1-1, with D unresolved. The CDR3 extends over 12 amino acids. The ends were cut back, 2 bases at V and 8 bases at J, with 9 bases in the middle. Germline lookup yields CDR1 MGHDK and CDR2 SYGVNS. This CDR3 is CASSEGLAEAFF. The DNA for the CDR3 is TGTGCCAGCAGTGAAGGCCTAGCCGAAGCTTTCTTT. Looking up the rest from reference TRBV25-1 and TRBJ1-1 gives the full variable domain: EADIYQTPRYLVIGTGKKITLECSQTMGHDKMYWYQQDPGMELHLIHYSYGVNSTEKGDLSSESTVSRIRTEHFPLTLESARPSHTSQYLCASSEGLAEAFFGQGTRLTVV.